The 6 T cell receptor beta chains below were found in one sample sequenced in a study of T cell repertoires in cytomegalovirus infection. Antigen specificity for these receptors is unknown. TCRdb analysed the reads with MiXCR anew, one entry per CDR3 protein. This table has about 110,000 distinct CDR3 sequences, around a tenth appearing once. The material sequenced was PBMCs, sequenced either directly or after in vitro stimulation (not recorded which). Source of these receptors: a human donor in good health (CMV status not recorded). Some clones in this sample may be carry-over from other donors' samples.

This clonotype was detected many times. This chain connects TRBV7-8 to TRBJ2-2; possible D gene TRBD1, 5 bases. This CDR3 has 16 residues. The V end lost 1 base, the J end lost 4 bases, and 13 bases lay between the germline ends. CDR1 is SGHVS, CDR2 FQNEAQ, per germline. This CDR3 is CASSLVRGPGTGELFF. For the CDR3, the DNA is TGTGCCAGCAGCTTAGTTAGGGGCCCGGGCACCGGGGAGCTGTTTTTT.

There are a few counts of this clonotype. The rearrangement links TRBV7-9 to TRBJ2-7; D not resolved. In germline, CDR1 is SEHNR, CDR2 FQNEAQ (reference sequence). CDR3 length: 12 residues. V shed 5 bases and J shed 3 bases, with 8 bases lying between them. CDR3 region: CASSQGSYEQYV. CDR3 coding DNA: TGTGCCAGCAGCCAAGGAAGCTACGAGCAGTACGTC.

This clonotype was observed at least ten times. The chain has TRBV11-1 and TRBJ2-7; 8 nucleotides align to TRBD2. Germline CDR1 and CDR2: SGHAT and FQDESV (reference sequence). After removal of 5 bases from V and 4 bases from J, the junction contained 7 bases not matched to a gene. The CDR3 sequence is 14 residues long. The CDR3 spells CASSDSGTAYEQYF. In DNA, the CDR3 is TGTGCCAGCAGCGATAGCGGGACGGCTTACGAGCAGTACTTC.

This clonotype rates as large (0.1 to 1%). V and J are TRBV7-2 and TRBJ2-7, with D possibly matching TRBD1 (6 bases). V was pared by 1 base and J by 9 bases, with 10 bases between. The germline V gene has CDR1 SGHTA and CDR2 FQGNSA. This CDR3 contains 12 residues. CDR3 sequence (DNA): TGTGCCAGCAGCTTAGTTCTGGACAGGCAGTACTTC. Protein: CASSLVLDRQYF.

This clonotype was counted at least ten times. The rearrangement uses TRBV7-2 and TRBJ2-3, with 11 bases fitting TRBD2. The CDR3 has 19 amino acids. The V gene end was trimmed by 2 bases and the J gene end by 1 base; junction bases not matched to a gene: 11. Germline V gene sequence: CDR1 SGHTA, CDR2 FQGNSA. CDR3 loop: CASSLSVRSGRARTDTQYF. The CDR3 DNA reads TGTGCCAGCAGCTTATCAGTCCGTAGCGGGAGGGCTCGCACAGATACGCAGTATTTT.

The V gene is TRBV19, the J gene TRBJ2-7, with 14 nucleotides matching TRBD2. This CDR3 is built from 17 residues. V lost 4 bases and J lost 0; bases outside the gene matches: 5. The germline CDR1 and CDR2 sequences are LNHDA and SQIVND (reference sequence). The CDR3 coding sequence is TGTGCCAGTAGTACCAGACTAGCGGGAGGGAGCTCCTACGAGCAGTACTTC. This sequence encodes CASSTRLAGGSSYEQYF.